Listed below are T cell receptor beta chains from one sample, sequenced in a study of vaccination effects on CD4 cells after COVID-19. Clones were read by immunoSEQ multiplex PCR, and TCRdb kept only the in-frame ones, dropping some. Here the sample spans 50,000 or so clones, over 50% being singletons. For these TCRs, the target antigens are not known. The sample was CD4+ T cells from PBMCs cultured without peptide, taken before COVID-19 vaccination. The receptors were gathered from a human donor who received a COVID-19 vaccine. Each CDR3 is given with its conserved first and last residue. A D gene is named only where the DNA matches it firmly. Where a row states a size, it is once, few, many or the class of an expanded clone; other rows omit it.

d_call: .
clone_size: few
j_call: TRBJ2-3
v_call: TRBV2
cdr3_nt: TGTGCCAGCAAAGGGTTGTACACAGATACGCAGTATTTT
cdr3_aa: CASKGLYTDTQYF

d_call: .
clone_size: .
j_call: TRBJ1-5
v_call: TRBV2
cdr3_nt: TGTGCCAGCAGTACTGACAGAATCCGCAATCAGCCCCAGCATTTT
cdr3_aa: CASSTDRIRNQPQHF

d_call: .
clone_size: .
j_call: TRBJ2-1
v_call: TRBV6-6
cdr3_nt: TGTGCCAGCACCCCAGGGGGGGGAGGCAATGAGCAGTTCTTC
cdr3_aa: CASTPGGGGNEQFF

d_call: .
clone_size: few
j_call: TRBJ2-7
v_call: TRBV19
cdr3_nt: TGTGCCAGCGTTCCCCACGGCTCCTACGAGCAGTACTTC
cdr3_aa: CASVPHGSYEQYF

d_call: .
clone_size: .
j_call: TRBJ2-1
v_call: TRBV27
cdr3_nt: TGTGCCAGCAGTTTCTCCCCCGACAATGAGCAGTTCTTC
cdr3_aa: CASSFSPDNEQFF

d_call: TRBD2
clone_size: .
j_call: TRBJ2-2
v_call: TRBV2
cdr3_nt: TGTGCCAGCAGTGGGCTAGCGGTCACCGGGGAGCTGTTTTTT
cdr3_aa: CASSGLAVTGELFF

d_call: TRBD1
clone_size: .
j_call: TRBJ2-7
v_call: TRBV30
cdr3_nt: TGTGCCTGGAGACAGGGGGTTTACGAGCAGTACTTC
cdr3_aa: CAWRQGVYEQYF

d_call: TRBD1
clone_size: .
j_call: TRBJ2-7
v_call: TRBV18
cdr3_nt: TGTGCCAGCTCCCGTGGGGGACAGGGGGCCTACGAGCAGTACTTC
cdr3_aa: CASSRGGQGAYEQYF

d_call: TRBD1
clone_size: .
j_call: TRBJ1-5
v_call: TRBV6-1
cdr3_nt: TGTGCCAGCAGTGAAGAGGGCAGGGGGGCCAATCAGCCCCAGCATTTT
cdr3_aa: CASSEEGRGANQPQHF

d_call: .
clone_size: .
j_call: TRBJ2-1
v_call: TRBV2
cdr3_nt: TGTGCCAGCAGTGCAATAGCACGGTACAATGAGCAGTTCTTC
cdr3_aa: CASSAIARYNEQFF

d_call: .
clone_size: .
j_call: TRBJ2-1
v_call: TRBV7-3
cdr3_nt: TGTGCCAGCAGCCCTCAATTAGGCTATGAGCAGTTCTTC
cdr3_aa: CASSPQLGYEQFF

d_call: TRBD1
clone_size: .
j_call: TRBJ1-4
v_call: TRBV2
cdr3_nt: TGTGCCAGCAGTGAAAGCACAGGGGGGAAACTGTTTTTT
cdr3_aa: CASSESTGGKLFF

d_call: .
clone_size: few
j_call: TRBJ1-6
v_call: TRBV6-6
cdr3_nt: TGTGCCAGCAGACTCAATTCACCCCTCCACTTT
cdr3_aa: CASRLNSPLHF

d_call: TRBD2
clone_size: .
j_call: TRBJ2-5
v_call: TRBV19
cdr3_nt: TGTGCCAGTAGCGCCGGGGGGGGGCGAGGAGAGACCCAGTACTTC
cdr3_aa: CASSAGGGRGETQYF

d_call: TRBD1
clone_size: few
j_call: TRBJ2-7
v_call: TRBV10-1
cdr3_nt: TGCGCCAGCAGTGGACAGGGGCAGTACGAGCAGTACTTC
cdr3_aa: CASSGQGQYEQYF

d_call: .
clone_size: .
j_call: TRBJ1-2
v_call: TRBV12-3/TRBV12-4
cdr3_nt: TGTGCCAGCAGTCTTACAGGGATGGACGGCTACACCTTC
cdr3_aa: CASSLTGMDGYTF

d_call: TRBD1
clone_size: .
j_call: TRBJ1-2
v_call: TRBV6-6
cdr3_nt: TGTGCCAGCAGCCACCCGCAGGACAGGTTAAACTATGGCTACACCTTC
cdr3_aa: CASSHPQDRLNYGYTF

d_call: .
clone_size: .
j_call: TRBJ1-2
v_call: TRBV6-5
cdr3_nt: TGTACCAGCTCCGGGACACCAAGGGGTGGCTACACCTTC
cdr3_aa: CTSSGTPRGGYTF

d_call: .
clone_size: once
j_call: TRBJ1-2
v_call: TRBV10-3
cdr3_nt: TGTGCCATCAGTGACCGGACAAGAACACAGGGCGACTATGGCTACACCTTC
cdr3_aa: CAISDRTRTQGDYGYTF

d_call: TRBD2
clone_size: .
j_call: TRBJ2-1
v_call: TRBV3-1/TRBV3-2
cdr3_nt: TGTGCCAGCAGCCCTCTCACCGGGACTAGCGGGGGGGACAATGAGCAGTTCTTC
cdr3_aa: CASSPLTGTSGGDNEQFF